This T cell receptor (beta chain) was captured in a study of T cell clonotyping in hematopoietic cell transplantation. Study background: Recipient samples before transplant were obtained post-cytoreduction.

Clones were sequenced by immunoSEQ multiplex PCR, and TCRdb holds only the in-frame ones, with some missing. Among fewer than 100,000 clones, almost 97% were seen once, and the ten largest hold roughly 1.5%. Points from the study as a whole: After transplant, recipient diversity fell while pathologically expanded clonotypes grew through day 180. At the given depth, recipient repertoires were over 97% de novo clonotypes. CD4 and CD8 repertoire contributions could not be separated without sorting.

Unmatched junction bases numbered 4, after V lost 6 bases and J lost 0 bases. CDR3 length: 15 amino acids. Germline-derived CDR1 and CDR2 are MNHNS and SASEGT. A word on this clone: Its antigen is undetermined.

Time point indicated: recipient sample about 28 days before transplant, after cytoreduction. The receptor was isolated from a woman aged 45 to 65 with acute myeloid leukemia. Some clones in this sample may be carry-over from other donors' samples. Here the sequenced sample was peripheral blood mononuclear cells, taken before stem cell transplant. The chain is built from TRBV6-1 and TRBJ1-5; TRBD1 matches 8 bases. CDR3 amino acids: CASRKGQDSNQPQHF. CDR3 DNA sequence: TGTGCCAGCAGAAAGGGACAGGATAGCAATCAGCCCCAGCATTTT.